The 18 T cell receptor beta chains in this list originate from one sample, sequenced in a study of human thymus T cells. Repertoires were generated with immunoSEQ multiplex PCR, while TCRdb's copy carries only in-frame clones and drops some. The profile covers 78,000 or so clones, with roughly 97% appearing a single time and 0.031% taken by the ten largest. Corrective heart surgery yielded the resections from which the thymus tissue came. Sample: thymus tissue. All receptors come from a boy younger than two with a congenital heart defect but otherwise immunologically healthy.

In DNA, the CDR3 is TGTGCCAGCAGCGATACAGGGCCCTCCTACGAGCAGTACTTC. It specifies CASSDTGPSYEQYF. The J gene is TRBJ2-7, the V gene TRBV5-8; a possible D gene is TRBD1 (6 bases). V was trimmed by 4 bases and J by 0 bases, leaving 11 bases between them. The CDR3 loop spans 14 amino acids. In germline, CDR1 is SGHTS, CDR2 YDEGEE. Using reference TRBV5-8 and TRBJ2-7 for the parts outside the CDR3, the full variable domain is EAGVTQSPTHLIKTRGQQATLRCSPISGHTSVYWYQQALGLGLQFLLWYDEGEERNRGNFPPRFSGRQFPNYSSELNVNALELEDSALYLCASSDTGPSYEQYFGPGTRLTVT.

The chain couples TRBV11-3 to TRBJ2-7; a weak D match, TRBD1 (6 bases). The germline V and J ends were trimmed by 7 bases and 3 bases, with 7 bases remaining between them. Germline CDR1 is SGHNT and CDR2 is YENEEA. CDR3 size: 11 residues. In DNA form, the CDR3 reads TGTGCCAGCAAGGGGGTCTACGAGCAGTACTTC. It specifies CASKGVYEQYF.

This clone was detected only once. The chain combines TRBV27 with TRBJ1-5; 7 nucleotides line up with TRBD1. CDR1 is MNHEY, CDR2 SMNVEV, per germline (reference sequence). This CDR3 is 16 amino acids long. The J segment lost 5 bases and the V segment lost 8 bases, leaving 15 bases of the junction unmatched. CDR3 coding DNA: TGTGCCAGCCACTCCAGGGGGACCCCCAAAGATCAGCCCCAGCATTTT. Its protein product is CASHSRGTPKDQPQHF.

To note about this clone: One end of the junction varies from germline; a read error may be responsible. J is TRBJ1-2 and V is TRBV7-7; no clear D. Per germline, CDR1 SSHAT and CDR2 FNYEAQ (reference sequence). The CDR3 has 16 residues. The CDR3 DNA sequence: TGTGCTAGCAGCCCCCTCCCCCGGACCGAGAACTATGGCTACACCTTC. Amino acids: CASSPLPRTENYGYTF.

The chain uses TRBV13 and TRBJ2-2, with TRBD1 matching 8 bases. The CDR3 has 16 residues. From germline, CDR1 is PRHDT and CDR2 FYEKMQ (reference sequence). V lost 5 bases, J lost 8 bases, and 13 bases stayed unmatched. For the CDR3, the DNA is TGTGCCAGCAGCCCCCGGGACAGGACGGTTTGGGGGGAGCTGTTTTTT. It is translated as CASSPRDRTVWGELFF. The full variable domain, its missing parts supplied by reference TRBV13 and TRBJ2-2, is AAGVIQSPRHLIKEKRETATLKCYPIPRHDTVYWYQQGPGQDPQFLISFYEKMQSDKGSIPDRFSAQQFSDYHSELNMSSLELGDSALYFCASSPRDRTVWGELFFGEGSRLTVL.

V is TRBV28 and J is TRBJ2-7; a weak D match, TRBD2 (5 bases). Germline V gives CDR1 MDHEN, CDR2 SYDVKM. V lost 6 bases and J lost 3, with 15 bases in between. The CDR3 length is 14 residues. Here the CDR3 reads CASSNTSAGYEQYF. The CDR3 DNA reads TGTGCCAGCAGCAATACATCGGCGGGCTACGAGCAGTACTTC.

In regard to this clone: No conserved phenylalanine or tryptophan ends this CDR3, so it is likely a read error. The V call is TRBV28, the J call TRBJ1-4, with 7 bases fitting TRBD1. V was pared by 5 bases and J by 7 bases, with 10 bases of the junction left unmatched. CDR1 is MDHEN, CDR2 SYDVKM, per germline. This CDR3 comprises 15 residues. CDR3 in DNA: TGTGCCAGCAGTCCTCAAGGGGGCGGAGGTGAAAAACTGTTTTTG. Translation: CASSPQGGGGEKLFL.

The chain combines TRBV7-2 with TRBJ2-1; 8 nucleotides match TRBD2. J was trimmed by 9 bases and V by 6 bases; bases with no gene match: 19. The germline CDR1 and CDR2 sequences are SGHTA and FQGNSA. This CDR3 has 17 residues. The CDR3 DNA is TGTGCCAGCAGATCTACCCCGGCGGGGGGACTTGTATTTGAGCAGTTCTTC. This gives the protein CASRSTPAGGLVFEQFF.

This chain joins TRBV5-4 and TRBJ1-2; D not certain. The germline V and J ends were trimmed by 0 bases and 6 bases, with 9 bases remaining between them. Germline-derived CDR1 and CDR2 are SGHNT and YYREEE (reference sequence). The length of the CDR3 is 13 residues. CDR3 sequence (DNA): TGTGCCAGCAGCTTGGTGGAGACCCATGGCTACACCTTC. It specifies CASSLVETHGYTF.

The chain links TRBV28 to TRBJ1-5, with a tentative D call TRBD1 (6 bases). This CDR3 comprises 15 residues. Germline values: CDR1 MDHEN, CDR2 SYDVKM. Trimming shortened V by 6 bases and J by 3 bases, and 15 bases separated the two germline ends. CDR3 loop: CASSSTGGPNQPQHF. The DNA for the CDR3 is TGTGCCAGCAGCTCGACCGGGGGCCCCAATCAGCCCCAGCATTTT.

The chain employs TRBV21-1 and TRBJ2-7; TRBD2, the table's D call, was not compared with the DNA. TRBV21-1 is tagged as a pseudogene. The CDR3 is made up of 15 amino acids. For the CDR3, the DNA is TGTGCCAGCAGCAAAGAGGCGGTGGTTGTCTACGAGCAGTACTTC. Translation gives CASSKEAVVVYEQYF.

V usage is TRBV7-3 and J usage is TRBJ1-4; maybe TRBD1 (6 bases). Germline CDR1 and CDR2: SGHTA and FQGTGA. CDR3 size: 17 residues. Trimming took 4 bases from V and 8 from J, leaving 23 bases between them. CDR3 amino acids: CASSSNFIRRGEEKLFF. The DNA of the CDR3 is TGTGCCAGCAGCTCAAACTTTATCCGCAGGGGCGAAGAAAAACTGTTTTTT.

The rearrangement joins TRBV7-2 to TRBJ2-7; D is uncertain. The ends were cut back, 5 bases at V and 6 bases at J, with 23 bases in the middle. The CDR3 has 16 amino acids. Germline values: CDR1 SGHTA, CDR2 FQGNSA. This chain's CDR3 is CASSPQRKGPKSEQYF. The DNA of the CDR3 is TGTGCCAGCAGCCCTCAACGAAAGGGCCCGAAAAGCGAGCAGTACTTC.

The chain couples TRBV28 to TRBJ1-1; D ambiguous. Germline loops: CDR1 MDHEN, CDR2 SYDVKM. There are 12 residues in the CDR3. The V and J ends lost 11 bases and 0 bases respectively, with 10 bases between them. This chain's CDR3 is CALRTLNTEAFF. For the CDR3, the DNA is TGTGCCCTCAGGACTTTGAACACTGAAGCTTTCTTT. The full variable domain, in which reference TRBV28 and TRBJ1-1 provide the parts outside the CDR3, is DVKVTQSSRYLVKRTGEKVFLECVQDMDHENMFWYRQDPGLGLRLIYFSYDVKMKEKGDIPEGYSVSREKKERFSLILESASTNQTSMYLCALRTLNTEAFFGQGTRLTVV.

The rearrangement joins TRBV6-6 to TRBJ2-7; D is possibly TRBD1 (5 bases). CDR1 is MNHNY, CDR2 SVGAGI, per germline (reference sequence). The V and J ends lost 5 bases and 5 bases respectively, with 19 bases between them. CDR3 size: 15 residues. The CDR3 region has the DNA TGTGCCAGCAGTCCCACCGAGAACCAGGGCGACGAGCAGTACTTC. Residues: CASSPTENQGDEQYF.

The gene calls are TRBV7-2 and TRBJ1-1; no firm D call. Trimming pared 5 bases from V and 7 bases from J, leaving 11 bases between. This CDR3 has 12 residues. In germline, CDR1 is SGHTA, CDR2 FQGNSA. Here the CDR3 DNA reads TGTGCCAGCAGCCGCGACCGGTTTGAAGCTTTCTTT. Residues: CASSRDRFEAFF.

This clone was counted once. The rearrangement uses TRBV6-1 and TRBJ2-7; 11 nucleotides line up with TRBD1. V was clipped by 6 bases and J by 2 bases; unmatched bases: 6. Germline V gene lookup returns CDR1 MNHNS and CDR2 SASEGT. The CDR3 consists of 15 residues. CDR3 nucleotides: TGTGCCAGCAGCCCAGGACAGGGGGCCACCTACGAGCAGTACTTC. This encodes CASSPGQGATYEQYF.

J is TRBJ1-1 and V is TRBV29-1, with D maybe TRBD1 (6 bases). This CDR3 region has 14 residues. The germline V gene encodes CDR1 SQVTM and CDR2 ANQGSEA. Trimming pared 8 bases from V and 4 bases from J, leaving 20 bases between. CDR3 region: CSFRGKGGATEAFF. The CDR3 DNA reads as TGCAGCTTTAGGGGCAAGGGGGGGGCCACTGAAGCTTTCTTT. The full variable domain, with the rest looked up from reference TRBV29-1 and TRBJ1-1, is SAVISQKPSRDICQRGTSLTIQCQVDSQVTMMFWYRQQPGQSLTLIATANQGSEATYESGFVIDKFPISRPNLTFSTLTVSNMSPEDSSIYLCSFRGKGGATEAFFGQGTRLTVV.